These 26 T cell receptor beta chains were sequenced from one sample in a study of patients and donors after allogeneic stem cell transplantation. TCRdb processed the RT-PCR reads anew with MiXCR; each CDR3 protein has one entry. Seen here are 900,000 to 1,000,000 distinct CDR3 sequences, roughly 17% observed once, and the top ten hold 5% to 7.5%. Sequencing used blood, either unsorted or a sorted T cell fraction (not recorded which). These TCRs come from a human donor who was either an allogeneic HSCT recipient or a stem cell or donor lymphocyte infusion donor (not recorded which). It is not recorded whose cells these are; they may come from a transplant donor.

This chain joins TRBV5-6 and TRBJ2-3; D may be TRBD2 (6 bases). The V gene's germline CDR1 is SGHDT and CDR2 YYEEEE. V lost 1 base and J 0 bases, leaving 9 bases between the germline ends. CDR3 size: 15 residues. The chain's CDR3 is CASSLITSSTDTQYF. CDR3 sequence (DNA): TGTGCCAGCAGCTTGATCACTAGCAGCACAGATACGCAGTATTTT.

This clonotype was seen a few times. This chain uses TRBV7-6 with TRBJ2-1; D is uncertain. The germline CDR1 and CDR2 sequences are SGHVS and FNYEAQ. CDR3 size: 15 residues. Trimming took off 2 bases at V and 0 bases at J, with 8 bases between the two ends. CDR3 amino acids: CASSLPHSSYNEQFF. CDR3 in DNA: TGTGCCAGCAGCTTACCCCATAGCTCCTACAATGAGCAGTTCTTC.

This clonotype was counted a few times. J is TRBJ2-1 and V is TRBV9; D is undetermined. Trimming removed 4 bases from V and 7 bases from J, with 12 bases in between. Germline V CDR1 and CDR2: SGDLS, YYNGEE. The CDR3 extends over 13 amino acids. The CDR3 bases are TGTGCCAGCAGCTCCATCCTTGGGAATGAGCAGTTCTTC. Amino acids: CASSSILGNEQFF.

J is TRBJ1-2 and V is TRBV12-3 or TRBV12-4; 10 bases line up with TRBD1. The CDR3 consists of 15 residues. V lost 5 bases, J lost 3 bases, and 6 bases stayed unmatched. CDR3 nucleotide sequence: TGTGCCAGCAGTATCGGACAGGGGGTCCACTATGGCTACACCTTC. It translates to CASSIGQGVHYGYTF.

This clonotype was counted a few times. The V and J genes are TRBV4-3 and TRBJ2-7; 7 bases align to TRBD1. V dropped 1 base and J dropped 0; count of bases not matched to a gene: 3. Germline V gives CDR1 LGHNA, CDR2 YSLEER. This CDR3 has 15 residues. The CDR3 nucleotides read TGCGCCAGCAGCCAAGTACGGGACAGCTCCTACGAGCAGTACTTC. Translation gives CASSQVRDSSYEQYF.

This chain connects TRBV6-2 or TRBV6-3 to TRBJ2-7; tentatively, D is TRBD1 or TRBD2 (6 bases each). Germline-derived CDR1 and CDR2 are MNHEY and SVGEGT. V gave up 2 bases and J gave up 1 base, with 12 bases separating them. CDR3 length: 15 residues. The CDR3 DNA is TGTGCCAGCAGTTACGGGGGGCGCGCATCCTACGAGCAGTACTTC. This sequence encodes CASSYGGRASYEQYF.

This sequence joins TRBV7-2 and TRBJ2-3; D is unclear. Deletions cut 5 bases from V and 1 base from J, with 10 bases between. Germline CDR1 SGHTA, CDR2 FQGNSA. The CDR3 is 14 residues long. The CDR3 DNA follows: TGTGCCAGCAGCATCTGGAGCGGCACAGATACGCAGTATTTT. Protein: CASSIWSGTDTQYF.

This clonotype occurred many times. CDR3 sequence: CASSPRPGQGSNQPQHF. The CDR3 bases are TGTGCCAGCTCACCACGTCCGGGACAGGGGAGCAATCAGCCCCAGCATTTT. This rearrangement joins TRBV18 to TRBJ1-5, with 10 bases matching TRBD1. Trimming cost V 1 base and J 1 base; bases outside gene matches: 4. From germline, CDR1 is KGHSH and CDR2 LQKENI. CDR3 length: 17 amino acids.

This sequence joins TRBV2 and TRBJ2-7; D is unresolved. V was clipped by 11 bases and J by 6 bases, with 23 bases between them. Germline CDR1 and CDR2: SNHLY and FYNNEI. This CDR3 has 14 residues. Here the CDR3 DNA reads TGTGCCCAAGGGCGCACAGTCTTATCGTCCGAGCAGTACTTC. This sequence encodes CAQGRTVLSSEQYF.

This clonotype was recorded once. V is TRBV21-1 and J is TRBJ2-5; TRBD2 was called by the table and not checked on the DNA. TRBV21-1 is termed a pseudogene. The CDR3 consists of 16 residues. CDR3: CASRPLYGLAEETQYF. As DNA, the CDR3 is TGTGCCAGCAGGCCTCTTTATGGACTAGCGGAAGAGACCCAGTACTTC.

This clonotype was seen at least ten times. The chain is built from TRBV10-3 and TRBJ2-5, with TRBD2 identical over 7 bases. The CDR3 covers 12 residues. Germline assignment: CDR1 ENHRY and CDR2 SYGVKD. DNA for the CDR3: TGTGCTGCTGGGAGGGCCGCGGAGACCCAGTACTTC. It translates to CAAGRAAETQYF.

This clonotype was seen only a few times. J is TRBJ2-1 and V is TRBV3-1, with D maybe TRBD2 (5 bases). The V and J ends lost 4 bases and 13 bases respectively, with 17 bases between them. CDR3 length: 13 amino acids. CDR1 is LGHDT and CDR2 is YNNKEL in the germline V gene (reference sequence). The CDR3, as DNA: TGTGCCAGCAGCCTCGGCTACCCCTCGGGACAGTTCTTC. Translation: CASSLGYPSGQFF.

The chain couples TRBV7-9 to TRBJ1-2; D possibly corresponds to TRBD1 (6 bases). In germline, CDR1 is SEHNR, CDR2 FQNEAQ (reference sequence). The CDR3 consists of 16 residues. Trimming stripped 0 bases from V and 2 bases from J, with 13 bases between. In DNA, the CDR3 is TGTGCCAGCAGCTTAGCGGGGGGCGCCCCGAACTATGGCTACACCTTC. Translated, it gives CASSLAGGAPNYGYTF.

The chain links TRBV21-1 to TRBJ2-5; no DNA check was done on the table's D call, TRBD2. TRBV21-1 represents a pseudogene. The CDR3 covers 18 residues. The CDR3 region is CASSKEEASEAGVETQYF. CDR3 coding DNA: TGTGCCAGCAGCAAAGAGGAAGCTAGCGAGGCAGGTGTAGAGACCCAGTACTTC.

The genes are TRBV9 and TRBJ2-3; the match to TRBD2 covers 8 bases. CDR1 SGDLS and CDR2 YYNGEE come from the germline V gene. Trimming took 4 bases from V and 0 from J; bases not matched to a gene: 4. The length of the CDR3 is 15 residues. CDR3 bases: TGTGCCAGCAGCCGGGGACTAGAAAGCACAGATACGCAGTATTTT. Amino acids: CASSRGLESTDTQYF.

The chain combines TRBV20-1 with TRBJ2-7; D could derive from TRBD1 or TRBD2 (5 bases each). Per the germline V gene, CDR1 is DFQATT and CDR2 is SNEGSKA (reference sequence). Trimming took off 0 bases at V and 5 bases at J, with 17 bases between the two ends. The CDR3 contains 15 residues. CDR3 nucleotide sequence: TGCAGTGCTAGAGATGGGAGTGGGGGTATCAACGAGCAGTACTTC. This encodes CSARDGSGGINEQYF.

The chain couples TRBV30 to TRBJ1-2; unclear D gene. The CDR3 runs 11 residues. Deletions cut 4 bases from V and 8 bases from J, with 11 bases between. CDR1 and CDR2 from the germline V gene are GTSNPN and SVGIG (reference sequence). The CDR3, as DNA: TGTGCCTGGATTGAGGGTGGGGGCTACACCTTC. Its protein is CAWIEGGGYTF. The full variable domain, its missing parts supplied by reference TRBV30 and TRBJ1-2, is SQTIHQWPATLVQPVGSPLSLECTVEGTSNPNLYWYRQAAGRGLQLLFYSVGIGQISSEVPQNLSASRPQDRQFILSSKKLLLSDSGFYLCAWIEGGGYTFGSGTRLTVV.

This clonotype has a count of ten or more. The gene calls are TRBV5-1 and TRBJ1-2; no clear D gene. Germline CDR1 SGHRS, CDR2 YFSETQ. The CDR3 is 13 residues long. Deletions cut 3 bases from V and 2 bases from J, with 8 bases between. The CDR3 here is CASSYGRNYGYTF. CDR3 in DNA: TGCGCCAGCAGCTACGGGAGGAACTATGGCTACACCTTC.

This clonotype was counted between two and nine times. V gene TRBV6-2 or TRBV6-3 combines with J gene TRBJ2-3, with a possible D match to TRBD2 (6 bases). Trimming stripped 6 bases from V and 3 bases from J, with 22 bases between. The CDR3 extends over 17 amino acids. Germline V gene sequence: CDR1 MNHEY, CDR2 SVGEGT. Here the CDR3 DNA reads TGTGCCAGCAGGCCCGCCGGGCTTGACGGGGGTACAGATACGCAGTATTTT. Its protein product is CASRPAGLDGGTDTQYF.

This clonotype was recorded a few times. CDR3 protein: CSARTAYSYEQYF. The CDR3 nucleotides are TGCAGTGCTAGGACTGCGTACTCCTACGAGCAGTACTTC. This chain links TRBV20-1 with TRBJ2-7; no definite D call. The V end lost 3 bases, the J end lost 0 bases, and 9 bases lay between the germline ends. In germline, CDR1 is DFQATT, CDR2 SNEGSKA (reference sequence). This CDR3 has 13 residues.

The chain recombines TRBV5-1 with TRBJ1-1; no clear D gene. V was pared by 6 bases and J by 3 bases, with 27 bases between. Germline lookup yields CDR1 SGHRS and CDR2 YFSETQ. The CDR3 totals 18 residues. The DNA of the CDR3 is TGCGCCAGCACCCCCGGAACCACTTCCCTCGGACCCCACACTGAAGCTTTCTTT. Protein: CASTPGTTSLGPHTEAFF.

This clonotype was picked up a small number of times. CDR3 protein: CSAPPTGRLNYGYTF. CDR3 coding DNA: TGCAGTGCCCCACCGACAGGGCGACTTAACTATGGCTACACCTTC. The chain has TRBV20-1 and TRBJ1-2; 7 bases line up with TRBD1. Germline-derived CDR1 and CDR2 are DFQATT and SNEGSKA (reference sequence). Germline trimming cut 6 bases from V and 1 base from J; bases unmatched to any gene: 11. CDR3 length: 15 amino acids.

The chain joins TRBV19 to TRBJ1-2; the match to TRBD1 covers 7 bases. Germline V lookup: CDR1 LNHDA, CDR2 SQIVND (reference sequence). The V segment lost 5 bases and the J segment 4 bases; nucleotides outside the gene matches: 7. The CDR3 is 14 residues long. For the CDR3, the DNA is TGTGCCAGTAGTGCAAGACAGGGAACCTATGGCTACACCTTC. It encodes CASSARQGTYGYTF.

The CDR3 sequence is CSASRDRVVRNSPLHF. In DNA form, the CDR3 reads TGCAGTGCTAGCAGGGACAGGGTAGTTCGGAATTCACCCCTCCACTTT. The genes are TRBV20-1 and TRBJ1-6, with 9 bases matching TRBD1. This CDR3 region has 16 residues. In germline, CDR1 is DFQATT, CDR2 SNEGSKA (reference sequence). V lost 3 bases, J lost 7 bases, and 10 bases stayed unmatched.

The V gene is TRBV12-3 or TRBV12-4, the J gene TRBJ2-1; D possibly uses TRBD1 or TRBD2 (5 bases each). V was shortened by 5 bases and J by 3 bases, with 8 bases between the two germline ends. The CDR3 spans 13 residues. The CDR3 protein is CASSMGRYNEQFF. The CDR3 region has the DNA TGTGCCAGCAGTATGGGACGCTACAATGAGCAGTTCTTC.

J is TRBJ1-2 and V is TRBV7-9; TRBD1 agrees at 8 bases. The length of the CDR3 is 16 residues. V was pared by 1 base and J by 4 bases, with 8 bases of the junction left unmatched. In germline, CDR1 is SEHNR, CDR2 FQNEAQ (reference sequence). The CDR3 spells CASSLGGQEFPYGYTF. The CDR3 DNA follows: TGTGCCAGCAGCTTAGGGGGACAGGAGTTTCCCTATGGCTACACCTTC.